The clone carrying this T cell receptor (beta chain) has a handful of counts. Its antigen remains unidentified. The sample is drawn from a study of T cell clonotyping in hematopoietic cell transplantation. Study observations and caveats: Higher Inverse Simpson Index values in graft donor and pretransplant recipient predicted broader posttransplant TCR diversity. After transplant, recipient diversity fell while pathologically expanded clonotypes grew through day 180. Few recipient clonotypes overlapped donors; over 95% were de novo at given depth.

Repertoires were generated with immunoSEQ multiplex PCR, while TCRdb's copy carries only in-frame clones and drops some. Here the sample spans 49,000 or so clones, roughly 80% being singletons. The germline CDR1 and CDR2 sequences are MGHRA and YSYEKL. Between the trimmed V and J ends, which lost 0 bases and 3 bases, there was a span of 12 bases. The CDR3 length is 15 residues. Stated time point: recipient sample about 28 days before transplant, after cytoreduction. This receptor was identified in a man in his 60s with myelodysplastic syndrome. Some clones in this sample may be carry-over from other donors' samples. The J gene is TRBJ2-7, the V gene TRBV4-1; TRBD2 is a possible D gene (5 bases). The material was peripheral blood mononuclear cells, obtained before stem cell transplant. The CDR3 DNA reads TGCGCCAGCAGCCAAGAATACGACGGGATCTACGAGCAGTACTTC. Residues: CASSQEYDGIYEQYF.